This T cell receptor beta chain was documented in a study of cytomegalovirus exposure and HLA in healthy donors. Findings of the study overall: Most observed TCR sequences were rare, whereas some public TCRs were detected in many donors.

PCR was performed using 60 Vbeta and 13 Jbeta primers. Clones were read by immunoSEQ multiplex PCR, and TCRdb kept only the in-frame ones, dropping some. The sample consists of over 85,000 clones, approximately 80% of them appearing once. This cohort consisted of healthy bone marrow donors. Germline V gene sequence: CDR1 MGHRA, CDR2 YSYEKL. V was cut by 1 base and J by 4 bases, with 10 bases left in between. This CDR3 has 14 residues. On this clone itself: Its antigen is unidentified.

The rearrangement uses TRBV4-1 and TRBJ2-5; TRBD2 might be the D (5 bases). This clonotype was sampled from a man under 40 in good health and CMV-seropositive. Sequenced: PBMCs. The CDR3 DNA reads TGCGCCAGCAGCCAAGTCGGACTTCGAGAGACCCAGTACTTC. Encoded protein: CASSQVGLRETQYF.